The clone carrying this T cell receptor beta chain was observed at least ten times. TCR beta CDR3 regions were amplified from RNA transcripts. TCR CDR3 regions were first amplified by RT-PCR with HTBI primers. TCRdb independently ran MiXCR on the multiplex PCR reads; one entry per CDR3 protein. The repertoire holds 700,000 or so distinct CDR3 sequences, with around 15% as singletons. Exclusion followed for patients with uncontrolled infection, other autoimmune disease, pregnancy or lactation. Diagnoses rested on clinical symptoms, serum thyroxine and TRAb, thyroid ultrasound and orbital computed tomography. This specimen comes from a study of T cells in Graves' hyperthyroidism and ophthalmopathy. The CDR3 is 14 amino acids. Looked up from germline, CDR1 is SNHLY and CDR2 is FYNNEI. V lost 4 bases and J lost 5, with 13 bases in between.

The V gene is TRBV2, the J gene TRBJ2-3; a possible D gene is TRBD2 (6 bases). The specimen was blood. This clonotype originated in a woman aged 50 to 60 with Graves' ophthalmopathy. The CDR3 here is CASSVRRDKDTQYF. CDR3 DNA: TGTGCCAGCAGTGTCAGGCGGGATAAAGATACGCAGTATTTT.